The clone carrying this T cell receptor (beta chain) showed up many times. The sample belongs to a study of molecular identifiers for immune sequencing clone quantification. Turning to the study itself: Split five ways in replicates, RNA from around 20,000 or 99,000 naive CD8 cells had four portions sequenced.

Germline values: CDR1 SGHNT, CDR2 YYREEE (reference sequence). The CDR3 length is 14 residues. Trimming took off 3 bases at V and 2 bases at J, with 12 bases between the two ends. TCRdb independently ran MiXCR on the PCR reads; one entry per CDR3 protein. The sample holds 97,000 or so distinct CDR3 sequences; roughly 24% are singletons and the top ten take roughly 1%. What was sequenced was naive CD8+ T cells from blood, with Jurkat cell RNA spiked in. The subset is: FACS-sorted CD8+CD4-CCR7+CD45RA+ naive T cells. The sequence was obtained from a human donor in good health. Some libraries in this study had Jurkat cell RNA spiked in. The chain carries TRBV5-4 and TRBJ2-7, with TRBD2 as a possible D gene (6 bases). CDR3 DNA sequence: TGTGCCAGCAGCTCGTCGGGAGACGCCTACGAGCAGTACTTC. It codes for CASSSSGDAYEQYF.